This T cell receptor (beta chain) derives from a study of a mutant IDH1 vaccine in newly diagnosed glioma. Study overall: Treated individuals were approximately 62% male and roughly 40% female, averaging about 40 years of age. Therapy received beforehand was radiotherapy, temozolomide, or both, with most patients given both.

Comments on this clone: What it binds is not known.

Time point noted: week 11, during vaccination. In the vaccine, a single dose held 300 ug of the mutant IDH1 20-mer peptide, along with topical imiquimod. Clones were read by immunoSEQ multiplex PCR, and TCRdb kept only the in-frame ones, dropping some. This table holds about 130,000 clones, around 77% found once. V dropped 2 bases and J dropped 0 bases, with 13 bases sitting between them. The germline CDR1 and CDR2 sequences are SEHNR and FQNEAQ (reference sequence). The CDR3 contains 17 residues. The rearrangement uses TRBV7-9 and TRBJ2-2, with D perhaps matching TRBD1 (7 bases). The clonotype originates from a man aged 35 to 55 with glioma. The specimen comprised PBMCs, sampled from a glioma patient whose treatment included an IDH1 peptide vaccine. The CDR3 protein is CASSLRRGTANTGELFF. CDR3 in DNA: TGTGCCAGCAGCTTAAGGCGCGGGACAGCGAACACCGGGGAGCTGTTTTTT.